This record covers a single TCR beta chain. The antigen remains unidentified. Both CD4+ and CD8+ T cells were negatively isolated, and TEMRA cells underwent FACS enrichment. V gave up 7 bases and J gave up 6 bases, with 15 bases separating them. The CDR3 loop spans 13 amino acids. The data derive from a study of CD8 T cells in Susac syndrome. Study outcomes and limitations: Regarding the TCR sequencing and HLA analysis, the study admitted that a relatively small number of individuals were involved.

RNA amounts of 0.5 to 1 ug underwent reverse transcription with random hexamers. An immunoSEQ multiplex PCR amplified TCR beta CDR3 over 54 Vbeta and 13 Jbeta. MiXCR, run by TCRdb on the immunoSEQ multiplex PCR reads, gives a single entry per CDR3 protein. Of about 150,000 distinct CDR3 sequences listed, roughly 95% are singletons. Sequencing input: CD8+ T cells from PBMCs. The rearrangement joins TRBV12-3 or TRBV12-4 to TRBJ1-1; perhaps TRBD1 as D (6 bases). The clonotype was recovered from a human donor with multiple sclerosis. DNA of the CDR3: TGTGCCAGCACTACAGTCTCAGGGGCTGAAGCTTTCTTT. Translated: CASTTVSGAEAFF.